The rows below give T cell receptor beta chains drawn from one sample of a study of blood T cell repertoires in COVID-19. The protocol was immunoSEQ multiplex PCR, while the TCRdb copy is restricted to in-frame clones and leaves out a portion. The table shows some 160,000 clones, with 80% occurring only once. Material for sequencing was peripheral blood. Source of these receptors: a woman between 50 and 59 years old with acute or convalescent COVID-19. CDR3s include the opening cysteine and the closing phenylalanine or tryptophan. D genes are given only for firm matches. Some rows have no size entry. The others give once, few or many, or a class for an expanded clone.

clone_size: .; d_call: .; j_call: TRBJ1-6; v_call: TRBV3-1/TRBV3-2; cdr3_nt: TGTGCCAGCAGCCCCGGAGAGCAGGGAGGGAATTCACCCCTCCACTTT; cdr3_aa: CASSPGEQGGNSPLHF
clone_size: .; d_call: .; j_call: TRBJ1-5; v_call: TRBV28; cdr3_nt: TGTGCCAGCAGTTCCTCGATTGTCGGGAATCAGCCCCAGCATTTT; cdr3_aa: CASSSSIVGNQPQHF
clone_size: .; d_call: TRBD1; j_call: TRBJ1-3; v_call: TRBV7-9; cdr3_nt: TGTGCCAGCAGACACGGACAGGACTTCTCTGGAAACACCATATATTTT; cdr3_aa: CASRHGQDFSGNTIYF
clone_size: .; d_call: .; j_call: TRBJ2-3; v_call: TRBV10-3; cdr3_nt: TGTGCCATCAGTGAGTCGAAGGCGGCGGATACGCAGTATTTT; cdr3_aa: CAISESKAADTQYF
clone_size: few; d_call: TRBD1; j_call: TRBJ1-1; v_call: TRBV2; cdr3_nt: TGTGCCAGCAGCCGAGGGGGACAGAGGAACACTGAAGCTTTCTTT; cdr3_aa: CASSRGGQRNTEAFF
clone_size: once; d_call: .; j_call: TRBJ1-1; v_call: TRBV6-1; cdr3_nt: TGTGCCAGCAGTGAAGCTCGTTTCGGAGAAACAAAGAACACTGAAGCTTTCTTT; cdr3_aa: CASSEARFGETKNTEAFF
clone_size: .; d_call: TRBD1; j_call: TRBJ2-7; v_call: TRBV9; cdr3_nt: TGTGCCAGCAGCGTAAGTGACAGGGGGGTGAGGTACTTC; cdr3_aa: CASSVSDRGVRYF
clone_size: .; d_call: .; j_call: TRBJ1-6; v_call: TRBV6-6; cdr3_nt: TGTGCCAGCAGTTACGGGACACCTAATAATTCACCCCTCCACTTT; cdr3_aa: CASSYGTPNNSPLHF
clone_size: few; d_call: .; j_call: TRBJ1-1; v_call: TRBV27; cdr3_nt: TGTGCCAGCAGTTCGTCGAACACTGAAGCTTTCTTT; cdr3_aa: CASSSSNTEAFF
clone_size: .; d_call: TRBD1; j_call: TRBJ2-5; v_call: TRBV28; cdr3_nt: TGTGCCAGCAGTTTAAACGGTCAGGGGGCGAAGACCCAGTACTTC; cdr3_aa: CASSLNGQGAKTQYF
clone_size: once; d_call: .; j_call: TRBJ2-7; v_call: TRBV7-3; cdr3_nt: TGTGCCAGCAGCCCACAGGGGGGGGGCCTGGACGAGCAGTACTTC; cdr3_aa: CASSPQGGGLDEQYF
clone_size: .; d_call: .; j_call: TRBJ2-1; v_call: TRBV9; cdr3_nt: TGTGCCAGCAGCGTAGATGGGACTCCCATGGGCAATGAGCAGTTCTTC; cdr3_aa: CASSVDGTPMGNEQFF
clone_size: once; d_call: TRBD1; j_call: TRBJ1-2; v_call: TRBV5-1; cdr3_nt: TGCGCCAGCAGCTGGACAGGGCTCGAGGACTATGGCTACACCTTC; cdr3_aa: CASSWTGLEDYGYTF
clone_size: once; d_call: TRBD2; j_call: TRBJ2-5; v_call: TRBV7-3; cdr3_nt: TGTGCCAGCAGCTCAGGGAGGGGAGAGACCCAGTACTTC; cdr3_aa: CASSSGRGETQYF
clone_size: .; d_call: .; j_call: TRBJ1-1; v_call: TRBV15; cdr3_nt: TGTGCCCGCCGAGCTGAAGCTTTCTTT; cdr3_aa: CARRAEAFF
clone_size: .; d_call: .; j_call: TRBJ1-1; v_call: TRBV25-1; cdr3_nt: TGTGCCAGCATTCAGGGGAACACTGAAGCTTTCTTT; cdr3_aa: CASIQGNTEAFF
clone_size: .; d_call: TRBD1; j_call: TRBJ1-1; v_call: TRBV6-5; cdr3_nt: TGTGCCAGCAGTTCTTCCGGGACAGGGATAACTGAAGCTTTCTTT; cdr3_aa: CASSSSGTGITEAFF
clone_size: .; d_call: TRBD1; j_call: TRBJ2-7; v_call: TRBV28; cdr3_nt: TGTGCCAGCAGGACCGGGACAGGGTCCCACGAGCAGTACTTC; cdr3_aa: CASRTGTGSHEQYF
clone_size: .; d_call: TRBD2; j_call: TRBJ2-5; v_call: TRBV19; cdr3_nt: TGTGCCACCTCAGGTAGCGGGGTCCGCTCGGGCGGAGAGACCCAGTACTTC; cdr3_aa: CATSGSGVRSGGETQYF
clone_size: .; d_call: .; j_call: TRBJ1-5; v_call: TRBV6-6; cdr3_nt: TGTGCCAGCAGACAGACCAATCAGCCCCAGCATTTT; cdr3_aa: CASRQTNQPQHF
clone_size: .; d_call: .; j_call: TRBJ2-1; v_call: TRBV2; cdr3_nt: TGTGCCAGCAGTGAAGGGCCCCCCAATGAGCAGTTCTTC; cdr3_aa: CASSEGPPNEQFF
clone_size: .; d_call: TRBD1; j_call: TRBJ2-7; v_call: TRBV6-5; cdr3_nt: TGTGCCAGCGGACAGGGGGGCAACTTAAGGCAGTACTTC; cdr3_aa: CASGQGGNLRQYF
clone_size: .; d_call: .; j_call: TRBJ1-3; v_call: TRBV6-5; cdr3_nt: TGTGCCAGCAGTTACTCGGGCAGGAACTCTGGAAACACCATATATTTT; cdr3_aa: CASSYSGRNSGNTIYF
clone_size: few; d_call: TRBD1; j_call: TRBJ2-7; v_call: TRBV6-2/TRBV6-3; cdr3_nt: TGTGCCAGCAGTTACGAGACAGGGAGTTTCCACGAGCAGTACTTC; cdr3_aa: CASSYETGSFHEQYF
clone_size: .; d_call: TRBD2; j_call: TRBJ2-7; v_call: TRBV7-2; cdr3_nt: TGTGCCAGCAGCTTAGCTAGCGGGGTCTCCTACGAGCAGTACTTC; cdr3_aa: CASSLASGVSYEQYF
clone_size: .; d_call: .; j_call: TRBJ1-1; v_call: TRBV5-1; cdr3_nt: TGCGCCAGCAGCCTGGCGGAGAAGAACACTGAAGCTTTCTTT; cdr3_aa: CASSLAEKNTEAFF
clone_size: .; d_call: .; j_call: TRBJ1-4; v_call: TRBV20-1; cdr3_nt: TGCAGTGTCCGCCACAGGGAAAAACTGTTTTTT; cdr3_aa: CSVRHREKLFF
clone_size: .; d_call: .; j_call: TRBJ1-3; v_call: TRBV28; cdr3_nt: TGTGCCAGCAGTGGGCCCCTTTTCTCTGGAAACACCATATATTTT; cdr3_aa: CASSGPLFSGNTIYF
clone_size: .; d_call: .; j_call: TRBJ2-2; v_call: TRBV24-1; cdr3_nt: TGTGCCACCACGGGGGAGTGGGCCGGGGAGCTGTTTTTT; cdr3_aa: CATTGEWAGELFF
clone_size: .; d_call: TRBD1; j_call: TRBJ1-2; v_call: TRBV29-1; cdr3_nt: TGCAGCGTGATCGCCCCGGGATCACAGGGGGCTGAGGTACGAGTCGGCTACACCTTC; cdr3_aa: CSVIAPGSQGAEVRVGYTF
clone_size: .; d_call: .; j_call: TRBJ2-1; v_call: TRBV7-9; cdr3_nt: TGTGCCAGCAGCCTGAGGAATGAGCAGTTCTTC; cdr3_aa: CASSLRNEQFF
clone_size: .; d_call: TRBD1; j_call: TRBJ1-2; v_call: TRBV6-2/TRBV6-3; cdr3_nt: TGTGCCAGCAGTCTGTCGGACAGGGTAGATGGCTACACCTTC; cdr3_aa: CASSLSDRVDGYTF
clone_size: once; d_call: .; j_call: TRBJ2-1; v_call: TRBV27; cdr3_nt: TGTGCCAGCAGCCTGGGGCAAGCCGCCAATGAGCAGTTCTTC; cdr3_aa: CASSLGQAANEQFF
clone_size: .; d_call: TRBD1; j_call: TRBJ2-2; v_call: TRBV10-3; cdr3_nt: TGTGCCATCACCCGACAGGGGGAGGCCGGGGAGCTGTTTTTT; cdr3_aa: CAITRQGEAGELFF
clone_size: .; d_call: .; j_call: TRBJ2-5; v_call: TRBV2; cdr3_nt: TGTGCCAGCAGTAGGGGCAACCAAGAGACCCAGTACTTC; cdr3_aa: CASSRGNQETQYF
clone_size: .; d_call: TRBD1; j_call: TRBJ1-3; v_call: TRBV5-6; cdr3_nt: TGTGCCAGCAGCAATACAGGGGCGGGAAACACCATATATTTT; cdr3_aa: CASSNTGAGNTIYF
clone_size: .; d_call: .; j_call: TRBJ1-2; v_call: TRBV29-1; cdr3_nt: TGCAGCGTTGAAGAGTCAGGCCATGGCTACACCTTC; cdr3_aa: CSVEESGHGYTF
clone_size: .; d_call: TRBD1; j_call: TRBJ2-7; v_call: TRBV29-1; cdr3_nt: TGCAGCGTTGAAGATAGACAGGGTATCCCCTACGAGCAGTACTTC; cdr3_aa: CSVEDRQGIPYEQYF
clone_size: .; d_call: .; j_call: TRBJ2-7; v_call: TRBV23-1; cdr3_nt: TGCGCCAATCGAGACAGCCGATTCAGCTCCTACGAGCAGTACTTC; cdr3_aa: CANRDSRFSSYEQYF
clone_size: .; d_call: .; j_call: TRBJ2-2; v_call: TRBV7-3; cdr3_nt: TGTGCCAGCAGCTTCGTCGGCCGGACACATGGAACCGGGGAGCTGTTTTTT; cdr3_aa: CASSFVGRTHGTGELFF
clone_size: once; d_call: .; j_call: TRBJ1-1; v_call: TRBV6-5; cdr3_nt: TGTGCCAGCAGTTTGATGAAAGAGGCCGAAGCTTTCTTT; cdr3_aa: CASSLMKEAEAFF